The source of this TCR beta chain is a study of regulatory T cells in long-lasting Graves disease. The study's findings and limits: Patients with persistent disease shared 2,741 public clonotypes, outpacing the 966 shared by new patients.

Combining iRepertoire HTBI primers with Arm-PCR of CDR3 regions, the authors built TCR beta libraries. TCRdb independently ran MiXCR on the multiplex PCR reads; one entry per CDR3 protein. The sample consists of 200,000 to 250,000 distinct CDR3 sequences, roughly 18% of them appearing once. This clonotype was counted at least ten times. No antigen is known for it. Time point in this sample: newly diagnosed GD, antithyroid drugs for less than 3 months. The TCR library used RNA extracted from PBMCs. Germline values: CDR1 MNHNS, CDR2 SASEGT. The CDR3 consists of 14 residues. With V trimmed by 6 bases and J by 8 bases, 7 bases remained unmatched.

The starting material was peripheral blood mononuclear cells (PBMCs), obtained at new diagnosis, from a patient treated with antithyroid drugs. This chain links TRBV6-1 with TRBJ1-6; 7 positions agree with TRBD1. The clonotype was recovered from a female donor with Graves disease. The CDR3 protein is CASSLDRADSPLHF. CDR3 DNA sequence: TGTGCCAGCAGCCTTGACAGGGCTGATTCACCCCTCCACTTT.